The TCR beta chain described here comes from a study of a mutant IDH1 vaccine in newly diagnosed glioma. Turning to the study itself: Beginning 4-6 weeks after radiotherapy alone, or with temozolomide cycles, vaccination took place. Week 35 brought visit V12, which was followed by visit V13 at week 47.

TCRdb's copy holds only in-frame clones and misses some; the assay was immunoSEQ multiplex PCR. The repertoire holds tens of thousands of clones, with 65% to 80% as singletons. Details on this clone: What it recognizes is unknown.

Study-wide results and caveats: Altogether, roughly 93% of patients exhibited vaccine-induced immune responses.

The germline V gene encodes CDR1 MNHEY and CDR2 SVGAGI. This CDR3 is built from 14 residues. Trimming pared 4 bases from V and 0 bases from J, leaving 9 bases between. Time point noted: week 47, end of study. The vaccine gave 300 ug of a 20-mer mutant IDH1 peptide subcutaneously per dose. The donor cohort comprised cases of new WHO grade 3 or 4 IDH1-mutant, ATRX-lost astrocytoma. The origin of this receptor is a man aged 35 to 55 with glioma. The specimen comprised PBMCs, sampled from a glioma patient whose treatment included an IDH1 peptide vaccine. The V gene is TRBV6-5, the J gene TRBJ1-1, with no clear D. CDR3 DNA sequence: TGTGCCAGCAGTTTAACAGACATGAACACTGAAGCTTTCTTT. This gives the protein CASSLTDMNTEAFF.